This is a list of T cell receptor beta chains from one sample in a study of untreated major depressive disorder. Only in-frame clones appear in the TCRdb table, and some are missing; sequencing was by immunoSEQ multiplex PCR. The sample lists just over 20,000 clones, over 85% occurring once. The sequencing sample was made of CD4+ T cells from PBMCs. These receptors came from a man aged 25-45 years in good health. The conserved cysteine and the conserved F or W are not part of the CDR3 here. A D gene is named only where the DNA matches it firmly.

13	TRBV11-3	TRBD2	TRBJ2-1	ASSPPAGIGYEQF
13	TRBV11-2	NA	TRBJ2-7	ASSLGSGRTYEQY
11	TRBV7-2	NA	TRBJ1-1	ASSLSSYTEAF
12	TRBV7-2	NA	TRBJ2-1	ASSLATTYNEQF
14	TRBV6-1	NA	TRBJ1-5	ASSEQPSGGTQPQH
13	TRBV9	TRBD2	TRBJ2-7	ASSVRTGGSYEQY
13	TRBV6-1	NA	TRBJ1-2	ASTIAPGANYGYT
17	TRBV5-1	TRBD2	TRBJ2-7	ASSLARGTAGGNPYEQY
16	TRBV18	TRBD1	TRBJ2-7	ASSPPISGTGELYEQY
13	TRBV7-2	NA	TRBJ2-4	ASSLGMAAKNIQY
13	TRBV4-3	NA	TRBJ2-1	ASSQETPGYNEQF
13	TRBV5-1	TRBD2	TRBJ2-5	ASSFEIAGRETQY
17	TRBV4-1	TRBD1	TRBJ2-7	ASSQVVGDSESPSYEQY
12	TRBV7-9	TRBD2	TRBJ2-7	ASKRTSGAYEQY
15	TRBV11-1	TRBD2	TRBJ2-1	ASSLEGTSGAFVEQF
13	TRBV29-1	TRBD2	TRBJ2-1	SAGEGRLSYNEQF
11	TRBV6-5	NA	TRBJ1-1	ASSINVNTEAF
12	TRBV5-1	NA	TRBJ2-7	ASSLAVGSSEQY
12	TRBV5-6	TRBD1	TRBJ1-1	ASRRTGGETEAF
12	TRBV5-6	TRBD2	TRBJ2-5	ASSFGRGQETQY
12	TRBV11-2	NA	TRBJ2-7	ASSWGGGFYEQY
13	TRBV7-9	NA	TRBJ1-2	ASNVGATENYGYT
12	TRBV10-3	NA	TRBJ2-3	ATRDGRSTDTQY
12	TRBV9	NA	TRBJ2-1	ASSVVYRFNEQF
13	TRBV6-5	TRBD2	TRBJ2-1	ASSYGAGDHNEQF